This T cell receptor (beta chain) was captured by sequencing in a study of blood T cells in healthy people across ages. Note on this clonotype: Its antigen is currently unknown.

A J-beta primer mix and a sample-barcoded 5' primer were used in a second PCR of roughly 6 to 11 cycles. Every sample gave at least 2.5 million paired-end reads containing CDR3. TCRdb reprocessed the 5' RACE reads via MiXCR and lists one record per CDR3 protein. The sample carries some 1 million distinct CDR3 sequences, around 45% recorded once. Points from the study as a whole: With age, beta diversity per million T cells declined roughly linearly, significantly by 40 to 50.

CDR1 is MNHNY, CDR2 SVGAGI, per germline (reference sequence). This CDR3 spans 15 amino acids. J gave up 5 bases and V 6 bases, and 10 bases lay outside the gene matches. Donors each provided roughly 11 milliliters of peripheral blood. The gene calls are TRBV6-6 and TRBJ2-5; 9 nucleotides agree with TRBD2. The receptor's source is a woman aged 60-75 years in good health. Sequencing used blood. The CDR3 region is CASRPSGRSRETQYF. The CDR3 DNA reads TGTGCCAGCAGGCCAAGCGGGAGGAGTAGGGAGACCCAGTACTTC.